This TCR beta chain is from a study of cytomegalovirus exposure and HLA in healthy donors. This clone was seen a few times. What it binds is not known. General study points: Using a false discovery rate of 0.05, a later analysis showed that approximately 17,000 TCR beta sequences were associated with HLA alleles.

Vbeta (60) and Jbeta (13) primers were used in the PCR. Sequenced by immunoSEQ multiplex PCR; TCRdb stores in-frame clones only, minus some. The sample yields around 150,000 clones, roughly two thirds seen once. With 5 bases clipped from V and 3 bases from J, the junction kept 6 bases outside the gene matches. This CDR3 comprises 16 residues. Germline V CDR1 and CDR2: LNHDA, SQIVND (reference sequence). The V and J genes are TRBV19 and TRBJ2-1, with TRBD2 matching over 11 bases. The sequence was collected from a woman aged 30 to 39 in good health and CMV-seronegative. The sample taken for sequencing was PBMCs. CDR3 loop: CASSSWGLADYNEQFF. In nucleotides, the CDR3 is TGTGCCAGTAGTTCCTGGGGACTAGCGGACTACAATGAGCAGTTCTTC.